This T cell receptor beta chain appears in the sequencing data of a study of early T cells in non-severe SARS-CoV-2 infection (dated by TCRdb to the early 2020s). Background for the entire study: Because TCR sequencing relied on bulk RNA taken from unsorted whole blood, pairing of alpha and beta chains was not possible. Here is what the overall study found, with its caveats: VDJdb matching was skewed toward anti-spike CD8 responses, so virus-specific expansions were likely underestimated and private and CD4 specificities were missed.

Libraries were constructed by 5' RACE. For sequencing, a NextSeq 500 was employed. In the TCR library protocol, unique molecular identifiers were attached to individual cDNA molecules to correct for PCR bias and sequencing error. Both TCR alpha and beta chains were sequenced, and tight co-correlation was observed between alpha and beta sequence abundances in each sample. The original methods were these. Decombinator V4 was used to perform V gene, J gene and CDR3 annotation of TCR sequences. Expanded TCRs were defined as changing significantly between any two time points under a Poisson model with p below 0.0001. Abundances of TCRs were expressed as counts per million after normalisation to the total number of TCRs sequenced in each sample. MAIT TCRs were defined by TRAV1-2 paired with TRAJ12, TRAJ20 or TRAJ33, and iNKT TCRs by TRAV10 paired with TRAJ18. VDJdb, accessed 1 November 2021, was searched for CMV, EBV and SARS-CoV-2 annotated TCRs, with TCRs annotated for multiple antigens excluded. TCRdb reprocessed the public reads (quality trimming at Q25 with fastp, clone calling with MiXCR) and kept in-frame beta chains. Under each unique CDR3 protein, matching rows form one entry showing the most common genes and DNA. TCRdb's processing, not the authors', yielded these V and J calls. For this sample the table gives about 19,000 distinct CDR3 sequences, of which more than 4% were detected only once. Over 7% of the sample goes to the ten largest clones.

This was a case-control study nested in a cohort of healthcare workers in London, UK, who had nasopharyngeal swab PCR tests and blood samples taken every week. Healthcare workers were recruited between 23 and 31 March 2020, during the week of the UK lockdown, and were followed weekly for up to about 15 weeks. V and J are truncated by 1 base and 8 bases respectively, leaving an intervening sequence of 6 bases. Reading from cysteine to phenylalanine, the CDR3 counts 11 amino acids. The CDR3 DNA has 33 bases and is translated from base 1. CDR1 and CDR2, looked up from the germline V gene (reference sequence), are DFQATT and SNEGSKA. This clonotype is considered medium-sized (0.01 to 0.1%). This receptor's antigen is unknown. No clone much larger than this one lies a single base away; base qualities are absent.

The chain couples TRBV20-1 to TRBJ2-1; TRBD2 could be the D gene, as 5 bases match. The sample consisted of whole blood. The clonotype was recovered from an adult who was a healthcare worker with PCR-confirmed SARS-CoV-2 infection or an uninfected control (not recorded which). The CDR3 amino acid sequence is: CSARGRDEQFF. The DNA reads as follows: TGCAGTGCTAGAGGGCGGGATGAGCAGTTCTTC.